These 8 T cell receptor beta chains came from one sample sequenced in a study of blood T cell repertoires in COVID-19 (dated by TCRdb to the early 2020s). Libraries were constructed by the immunoSEQ multiplex PCR assay. What TCRdb holds here is the immuneACCESS table cut down to in-frame rearrangements. Part of the clones is not present; checked against another copy, under half of the missing clones reflect an unresolved V gene, and the others are unexplained. The sample table holds roughly 230,000 clones, of which about 87% were seen once. Approximately 1.8% of the sample rests with the top ten. Sample: peripheral blood. These receptors all stem from a man aged 65 to 79 with acute or convalescent COVID-19.

The J gene is TRBJ1-3, the V gene TRBV18, with D possibly TRBD1 on 6 matching bases. The germline V gene has CDR1 KGHSH and CDR2 LQKENI. The CDR3 sequence is 16 residues long. Trimming took off 4 bases at V and 4 bases at J, with 17 bases between the two ends. For the CDR3, the DNA is TGTGCCAGCTCACTTTCCTCACAGGGAACCGGAAACACCATATATTTT. Protein sequence: CASSLSSQGTGNTIYF.

The chain has TRBV13 and TRBJ2-7; possible D gene TRBD2, 6 bases. The germline gives CDR1 PRHDT, CDR2 FYEKMQ (reference sequence). CDR3 size: 14 residues. The V gene lost 0 bases and the J gene lost 1 base, with 7 bases spanning the gap. CDR3 DNA sequence: TGTGCCAGCAGCTTAGGTGGGGGGTCCTACGAGCAGTACTTC. It specifies CASSLGGGSYEQYF.

This clone was detected a few times. This CDR3 reads CASSQEAGTGGSGNTIYF. The DNA for the CDR3 is TGTGCCAGCAGCCAAGAAGCAGGCACGGGAGGCTCTGGAAACACCATATATTTT. This chain connects TRBV4-2 to TRBJ1-3; D is undetermined. The length of the CDR3 is 18 residues. Germline CDR1 LGHNA, CDR2 YNFKEQ. V lost 0 bases and J 0 bases, leaving 15 bases between the germline ends.

The chain couples TRBV12-3 or TRBV12-4 to TRBJ1-2; no clear D. This CDR3 contains 13 residues. V lost 5 bases and J lost 3, with 10 bases in between. The CDR3 spells CASSLGGDYGYTF. The DNA of the CDR3 is TGTGCCAGCAGTCTAGGCGGTGACTATGGCTACACCTTC.

This clone appeared once. The chain is built from TRBV9 and TRBJ2-3; 10 nucleotides agree with TRBD2. V shed 3 bases and J 4 bases; nucleotides not matched to a gene: 8. The CDR3 is 16 amino acids. CDR1 SGDLS and CDR2 YYNGEE come from the germline V gene. For the CDR3, the DNA is TGTGCCAGCAGCGGCTTAGCGGGAGGCCCCGCAGATACGCAGTATTTT. This gives the protein CASSGLAGGPADTQYF.

The chain recombines TRBV29-1 with TRBJ1-1; TRBD1 matches 7 bases. The CDR3 loop spans 14 amino acids. Germline trimming cut 6 bases from V and 0 bases from J; bases unmatched to any gene: 7. CDR1 and CDR2 from the germline V gene are SQVTM and ANQGSEA. CDR3 nucleotides: TGCAGCGTCAGGGGGGCAGGGATGAACACTGAAGCTTTCTTT. Amino acid sequence: CSVRGAGMNTEAFF.

The chain uses TRBV10-3 and TRBJ2-2; tentatively, D is TRBD1 (5 bases). V was pared by 11 bases and J by 1 base, with 11 bases between. CDR1 is ENHRY, CDR2 SYGVKD, per germline. The CDR3 has 13 amino acids. In nucleotides, the CDR3 is TGTGCCTACGGCCAGGGGAACACCGGGGAGCTGTTTTTT. It encodes CAYGQGNTGELFF.

In its sample, this clone was seen a few times. V is TRBV12-3 or TRBV12-4 and J is TRBJ1-5; D is perhaps TRBD1 (6 bases). The CDR3 runs 13 residues. Trimming left V 1 base short and J 6 bases short, with 7 bases between. The CDR3 loop reads CASSLDRAQPQHF. CDR3 sequence (DNA): TGTGCCAGCAGTTTAGACAGGGCTCAGCCCCAGCATTTT.